One sample yielded the 20 T cell receptor beta chains listed below, sequenced in a study of blood T cell repertoires in COVID-19. Sequenced by immunoSEQ multiplex PCR; TCRdb stores in-frame clones only, minus some. Of roughly 260,000 clones in the sample, about 85% were seen once. The specimen sequenced was PBMCs or T cells enriched from blood (not recorded which). The receptors come from a woman in her 30s with acute COVID-19.

This chain links TRBV7-9 with TRBJ1-1; 7 bases match TRBD1. This CDR3 spans 15 amino acids. With 4 bases clipped from V and 0 bases from J, the junction kept 5 bases outside the gene matches. Germline CDR1 reads SEHNR; CDR2 reads FQNEAQ (reference sequence). In nucleotides, the CDR3 is TGTGCCAGCAGCTCCCGGGACAGCATGAACACTGAAGCTTTCTTT. Protein product: CASSSRDSMNTEAFF.

This chain uses TRBV5-6 with TRBJ1-2, with D possibly TRBD1 on 6 matching bases. This CDR3 comprises 14 residues. From germline, CDR1 is SGHDT and CDR2 YYEEEE. Between the trimmed V and J ends, which lost 4 bases and 2 bases, there was a span of 12 bases. The CDR3, as DNA: TGTGCCAGCAGCCTCGGGGGGCACAACTATGGCTACACCTTC. It translates to CASSLGGHNYGYTF.

The chain has TRBV28 and TRBJ2-5; TRBD1 is a possible D gene (6 bases). Trimming cost V 2 bases and J 5 bases, with 12 bases left between them. In germline, CDR1 is MDHEN, CDR2 SYDVKM. The CDR3 runs to 14 residues. This chain's CDR3 is CASSLTGIAETQYF. DNA for the CDR3: TGTGCCAGCAGTTTAACAGGGATAGCGGAGACCCAGTACTTC.

This CDR3 is CASSADTGTGVDQPQHF. The CDR3 DNA reads TGTGCCAGCAGCGCTGACACCGGGACAGGGGTTGATCAGCCCCAGCATTTT. The genes are TRBV9 and TRBJ1-5, with 10 bases fitting TRBD1. CDR3 length equals 17 residues. Trimming removed 3 bases from V and 5 bases from J; junction bases left unmatched: 11. The V gene's germline CDR1 is SGDLS and CDR2 YYNGEE.

V and J are TRBV28 and TRBJ1-4; no clear D. CDR3 length equals 16 residues. CDR1 is MDHEN, CDR2 SYDVKM, per germline. V was pared by 1 base and J by 0 bases, with 9 bases between. The CDR3 sequence: CASSLFALPTNEKLFF. The CDR3 DNA reads as TGTGCCAGCAGTTTATTTGCACTCCCAACTAATGAAAAACTGTTTTTT.

V is TRBV25-1 and J is TRBJ2-7, with D perhaps matching TRBD1 (7 bases). V was trimmed by 4 bases and J by 7 bases, leaving 20 bases between them. The CDR3 has 15 residues. CDR1 is MGHDK, CDR2 SYGVNS, per germline. The CDR3 sequence: CASSGSRGVHSEQYF. As DNA, the CDR3 is TGTGCCAGCAGTGGGAGCAGGGGGGTACATTCGGAGCAGTACTTC.

The chain joins TRBV27 to TRBJ2-1; 10 bases are shared with TRBD1. The V gene's germline CDR1 is MNHEY and CDR2 SMNVEV (reference sequence). Unmatched junction bases numbered 10, after V lost 7 bases and J lost 7 bases. The CDR3 is 15 residues long. CDR3 in DNA: TGTGCCAGCATCGCTGACAGGGGGCATTCGAATGAGCAGTTCTTC. The encoded protein is CASIADRGHSNEQFF.

V and J are TRBV28 and TRBJ1-5; D call uncertain. V lost 3 bases to trimming and J lost 2 bases, with 11 bases between them. This CDR3 is built from 15 residues. The V gene's germline CDR1 is MDHEN and CDR2 SYDVKM. In DNA, the CDR3 is TGTGCCAGCAGTTTTAGAGGGTTGGGCAATCAGCCCCAGCATTTT. This gives the protein CASSFRGLGNQPQHF.

This clone appeared many times. The chain combines TRBV7-9 with TRBJ1-2, with TRBD1 matching over 8 bases. Per the germline V gene, CDR1 is SEHNR and CDR2 is FQNEAQ (reference sequence). The CDR3 loop spans 11 amino acids. After removal of 8 bases from V and 4 bases from J, the junction contained 0 bases not matched to a gene. Here the CDR3 DNA reads TGTGCCAGCGGGACAGGCTATGGCTACACCTTC. Translating gives CASGTGYGYTF.

The V gene is TRBV5-1, the J gene TRBJ1-4; a weak D match, TRBD1 (5 bases). This CDR3 has 14 residues. The germline V gene has CDR1 SGHRS and CDR2 YFSETQ. V was clipped by 0 bases and J by 6 bases, with 9 bases between them. CDR3 nucleotide sequence: TGCGCCAGCAGCTTGGATCGGGGGGATGAAAAACTGTTTTTT. As protein: CASSLDRGDEKLFF.

The chain joins TRBV6-2 or TRBV6-3 to TRBJ1-1, with D maybe TRBD1 (6 bases). Germline CDR1 and CDR2: MNHEY and SVGEGT. The V gene lost 4 bases and the J gene lost 0 bases, with 18 bases spanning the gap. The CDR3 spans 17 residues. CDR3 loop: CASSSPRGWDMNTEAFF. The CDR3, as DNA: TGTGCCAGCAGTTCTCCCCGGGGCTGGGACATGAACACTGAAGCTTTCTTT.

The DNA for the CDR3 is TGTGCCAGCAGCTCGACAGGGGACAAGAACACCGGGGAGCTGTTTTTT. It is translated as CASSSTGDKNTGELFF. The V gene is TRBV7-9, the J gene TRBJ2-2, with 8 bases matching TRBD1. Per the germline V gene, CDR1 is SEHNR and CDR2 is FQNEAQ (reference sequence). V was pared by 4 bases and J by 1 base, with 5 bases of the junction left unmatched. The CDR3 contains 16 residues.

The chain employs TRBV27 and TRBJ1-1; 7 bases are shared with TRBD1. The CDR3 is 14 amino acids. J lost 8 bases, V lost 2 bases, and 8 bases had no gene match. In germline, CDR1 is MNHEY, CDR2 SMNVEV (reference sequence). The CDR3 here is CASSLGGGATEAFF. The CDR3 DNA reads as TGTGCCAGCAGTTTAGGAGGGGGCGCGACCGAAGCTTTCTTT.

The table lists this clone with a few counts. The chain has TRBV3-1 (or the pseudogene TRBV3-2) and TRBJ2-7; TRBD2 aligns across 8 bases. V was clipped by 3 bases and J by 6 bases; unmatched bases: 13. There are 16 residues in the CDR3. CDR1 and CDR2 (germline): LGHDT, YNNKEL (reference sequence). CDR3 DNA: TGTGCCAGCAGCCACAAAGCTAGCGGGTACGGTCTCGAGCAGTACTTC. Translation gives CASSHKASGYGLEQYF.

This clone was found a few times. CDR3 sequence (DNA): TGTGCCAGCAGCCAAGGGACACGGAATTCACCCCTCCACTTT. Amino acids: CASSQGTRNSPLHF. The rearrangement links TRBV3-1 (or the pseudogene TRBV3-2) to TRBJ1-6, with D possibly matching TRBD1 (5 bases). V lost 1 base, J lost 7 bases, and 8 bases lay in between. CDR1 is LGHDT and CDR2 is YNNKEL in the germline V gene (reference sequence). The CDR3 runs to 14 residues.

The chain recombines TRBV25-1 with TRBJ1-2, with 7 bases that match TRBD1. The CDR3 spans 13 residues. V trimming: 7 bases; J trimming: 6 bases; junction bases outside the gene matches: 8. Germline loops: CDR1 MGHDK, CDR2 SYGVNS. Here the CDR3 reads CASTGTESNGYTF. The CDR3 coding sequence is TGTGCCAGCACCGGGACAGAAAGCAATGGCTACACCTTC.

The V call is TRBV20-1, the J call TRBJ2-3; the D gene is possibly TRBD2 (5 bases). CDR3 length: 11 amino acids. The V gene's germline CDR1 is DFQATT and CDR2 SNEGSKA (reference sequence). V was trimmed by 3 bases and J by 7 bases, leaving 8 bases between them. The CDR3 sequence: CSARPGNTQYF. In DNA, the CDR3 is TGCAGTGCTAGGCCCGGGAATACGCAGTATTTT.

As to this clone: The same CDR3 is also encoded by other DNA sequences in this sample. The chain recombines TRBV4-2 with TRBJ1-1, with TRBD1 matching 9 bases. This CDR3 is built from 15 residues. Germline CDR1 is LGHNA and CDR2 is YNFKEQ. V was clipped by 4 bases and J by 5 bases; unmatched bases: 8. This CDR3 reads CASSRQTGGDTEAFF. The CDR3 coding sequence is TGTGCCAGCAGCCGACAGACAGGGGGGGATACTGAAGCTTTCTTT.

The CDR3 DNA is TGTGCTAGTGGGGACCGACAGGGTAGCACAGATACGCAGTATTTT. Amino acids: CASGDRQGSTDTQYF. The rearrangement uses TRBV12-5 and TRBJ2-3; 7 nucleotides align to TRBD1. CDR1 is LGHNT and CDR2 is FRNRAP in the germline V gene. The J segment lost 0 bases and the V segment lost 6 bases, leaving 6 bases of the junction unmatched. The length of the CDR3 is 15 residues.

The chain joins TRBV5-1 to TRBJ2-7, with TRBD1 identical over 9 bases. Trimming cost V 4 bases and J 7 bases; bases outside gene matches: 9. The CDR3 contains 14 residues. CDR1 is SGHRS and CDR2 is YFSETQ in the germline V gene. DNA for the CDR3: TGCGCCAGCAGCGGGGGACAGGGAAGTAGTGAGCAGTACTTC. As protein: CASSGGQGSSEQYF. The entire variable domain, with the rest obtained from reference TRBV5-1 and TRBJ2-7, is as follows: KAGVTQTPRYLIKTRGQQVTLSCSPISGHRSVSWYQQTPGQGLQFLFEYFSETQRNKGNFPGRFSGRQFSNSRSEMNVSTLELGDSALYLCASSGGQGSSEQYFGPGTRLTVT.